This T cell receptor beta chain is from a study of T-cell memory formation after mild COVID-19. In the study overall: TCR clusters were mostly donor specific.

Using constant-segment primers, 5'RACE produced TCR alpha and TCR beta cDNA libraries carrying sample barcodes and UMIs. MiXCR was run by TCRdb on the 5' RACE reads, yielding one entry per CDR3 protein. In the table there are roughly 180,000 distinct CDR3 sequences, roughly 18% of which are singletons. A note on this clonotype: Antigen: not known.

Study-wide results and caveats: Contracting clones, day 15 to 85, had balanced CD4/CD8, and later expanders favored CD4+. Memory cells collected pre-infection included some clones that later responded, suggesting cross-reactive memory joined.

Trimming pared 0 bases from V and 1 base from J, leaving 4 bases between. The CDR3 consists of 14 residues. Germline CDR1 MNHEY, CDR2 SVGEGT. The sample consisted of PBMCs or a T cell subset sorted from them (not recorded which). This chain joins TRBV6-2 or TRBV6-3 and TRBJ1-5; unclear D gene. The sequence was obtained from a man aged 18 to 30 who had mild COVID-19 (a few samples of this study predate the infection). Cell type and time point are not known. The DNA for the CDR3 is TGTGCCAGCAGTTACTCCCTCAGCAATCAGCCCCAGCATTTT. Translation: CASSYSLSNQPQHF.